This entry lists 8 T cell receptor beta chains sequenced from one sample in a study of identical twins. Each CDR3 protein gets one entry after TCRdb re-called the 5' RACE reads with MiXCR. Of hundreds of thousands of distinct CDR3 sequences listed, approximately 18% are singletons. A further study also used this sample, focusing on T cells expressing NK-cell markers.

The sequenced material came from PBMCs. The receptors shown here come from a woman in her late teens or twenties in good health.

V gene TRBV11-2 combines with J gene TRBJ2-5; 9 nucleotides align to TRBD1. The germline V gene has CDR1 SGHAT and CDR2 FQNNGV. V gave up 5 bases and J gave up 2 bases; unmatched junction bases: 6. This CDR3 is built from 15 residues. The CDR3 DNA is TGTGCCAGCAGCGGCCGGGGACAGGGACAAGAGACCCAGTACTTC. It translates to CASSGRGQGQETQYF.

The chain joins TRBV20-1 to TRBJ2-7; possible D gene TRBD2, 5 bases. There are 15 residues in the CDR3. Germline CDR1 DFQATT, CDR2 SNEGSKA (reference sequence). Trimming shortened V by 6 bases and J by 5 bases, and 23 bases separated the two germline ends. The CDR3 DNA is TGCAGTGCCGTTAGTAGGCCCGACGAGGGAGACGAGCAGTACTTC. It yields the protein CSAVSRPDEGDEQYF.

This clonotype came up a few times. The chain is built from TRBV4-1 and TRBJ2-1; the D gene is possibly TRBD1 (6 bases). Trimming left V 3 bases short and J 5 bases short, with 11 bases between. CDR3 size: 14 residues. Per the germline V gene, CDR1 is MGHRA and CDR2 is YSYEKL. CDR3 bases: TGCGCCAGCAGCCATCCGGACAGAGACAATGAGCAGTTCTTC. Translation gives CASSHPDRDNEQFF.

The chain couples TRBV5-1 to TRBJ2-5; 7 nucleotides agree with TRBD1. The germline V gene encodes CDR1 SGHRS and CDR2 YFSETQ. This CDR3 is 15 amino acids long. V was pared by 4 bases and J by 2 bases, with 8 bases of the junction left unmatched. CDR3 sequence reads: CASSTGQTPQETQYF. The DNA for the CDR3 is TGCGCCAGCAGCACGGGACAGACCCCTCAAGAGACCCAGTACTTC.

The chain's CDR3 is CASSQLYSRDYEQYF. CDR3 coding DNA: TGTGCCAGCAGTCAACTTTACAGTCGGGACTACGAGCAGTACTTC. J is TRBJ2-7 and V is TRBV7-6; a weak D match, TRBD2 (5 bases). Germline CDR1 and CDR2: SGHVS and FNYEAQ. The CDR3 has 15 amino acids. The V end was cut by 6 bases, the J end by 3 bases, with 18 bases between.

The sample holds a few counts of this clonotype. J is TRBJ2-1 and V is TRBV24-1, with 8 bases fitting TRBD1. CDR3 length equals 12 residues. V gave up 3 bases and J gave up 12 bases; unmatched junction bases: 3. In germline, CDR1 is KGHDR, CDR2 SFDVKD. CDR3 sequence (DNA): TGTGCCACCAGTGATCGTGGGACAGGGCAGTTCTTC. Its translation is CATSDRGTGQFF.

This chain uses TRBV6-1 with TRBJ2-2, with D perhaps matching TRBD1 (5 bases). With 6 bases removed from V and 7 bases from J, the gap between germline ends came to 15 bases. This CDR3 contains 14 residues. Germline assignment: CDR1 MNHNS and CDR2 SASEGT. The CDR3 coding sequence is TGTGCCAGCAGCCCCGGCAGGGCGGTCGGGGAGCTGTTTTTT. Protein: CASSPGRAVGELFF.

This clonotype was observed a few times. The chain recombines TRBV4-1 with TRBJ2-3; D call uncertain. Deletions cut 1 base from V and 1 base from J, with 6 bases between. The CDR3 length is 14 residues. In germline, CDR1 is MGHRA, CDR2 YSYEKL. The CDR3 is CASSQVPRTDTQYF. CDR3 DNA sequence: TGCGCCAGCAGCCAAGTCCCACGCACAGATACGCAGTATTTT.